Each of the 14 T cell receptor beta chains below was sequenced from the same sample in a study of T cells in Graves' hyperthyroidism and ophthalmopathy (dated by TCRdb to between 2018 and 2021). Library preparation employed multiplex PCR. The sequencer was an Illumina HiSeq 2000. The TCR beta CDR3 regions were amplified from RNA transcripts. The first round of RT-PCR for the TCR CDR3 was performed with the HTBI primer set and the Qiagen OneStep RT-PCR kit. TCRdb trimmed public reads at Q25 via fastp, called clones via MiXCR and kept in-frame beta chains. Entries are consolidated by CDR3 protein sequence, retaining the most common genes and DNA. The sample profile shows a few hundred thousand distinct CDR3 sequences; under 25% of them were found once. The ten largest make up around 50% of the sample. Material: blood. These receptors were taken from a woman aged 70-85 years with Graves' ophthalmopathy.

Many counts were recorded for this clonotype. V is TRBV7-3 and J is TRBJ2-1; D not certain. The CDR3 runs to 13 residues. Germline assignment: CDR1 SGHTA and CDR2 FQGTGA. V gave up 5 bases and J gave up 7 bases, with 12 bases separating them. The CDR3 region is CASSPNSGNEQFF. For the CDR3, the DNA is TGTGCCAGCAGCCCCAATTCTGGGAATGAGCAGTTCTTC.

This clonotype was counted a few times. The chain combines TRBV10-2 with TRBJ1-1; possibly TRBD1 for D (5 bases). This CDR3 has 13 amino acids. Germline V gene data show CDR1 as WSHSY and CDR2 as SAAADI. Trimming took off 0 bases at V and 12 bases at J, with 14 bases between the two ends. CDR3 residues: CASSESGAPLTFF. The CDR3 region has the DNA TGCGCCAGCAGTGAGTCAGGGGCACCTTTGACTTTCTTT.

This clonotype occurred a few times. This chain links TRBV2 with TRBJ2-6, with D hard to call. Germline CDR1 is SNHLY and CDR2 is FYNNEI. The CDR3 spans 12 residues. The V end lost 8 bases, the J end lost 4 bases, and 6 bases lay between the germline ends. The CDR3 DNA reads TGTGCCAGCTCAGCCGGGGCCAACGTCCTGACTTTC. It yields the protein CASSAGANVLTF.

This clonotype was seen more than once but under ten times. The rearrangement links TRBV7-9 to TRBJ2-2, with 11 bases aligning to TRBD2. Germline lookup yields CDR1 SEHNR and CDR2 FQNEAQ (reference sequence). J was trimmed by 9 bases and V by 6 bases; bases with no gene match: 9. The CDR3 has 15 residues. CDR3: CASSSGTSGLRELFF. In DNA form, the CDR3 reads TGTGCCAGCAGTTCCGGGACTAGCGGTCTCCGGGAGCTGTTTTTT.

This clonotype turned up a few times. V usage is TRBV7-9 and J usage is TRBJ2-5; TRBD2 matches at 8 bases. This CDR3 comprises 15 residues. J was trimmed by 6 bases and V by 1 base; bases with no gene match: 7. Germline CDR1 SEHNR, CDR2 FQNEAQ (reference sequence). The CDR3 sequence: CASSLGQREMKTQYF. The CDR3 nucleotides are TGTGCCAGCAGCTTAGGACAGCGGGAGATGAAGACCCAGTACTTC.

Here the CDR3 DNA reads TGCGCCAGCAGCGCTAGCGGGAGGGCAGGGAATGAGCAGTTCTTC. This sequence encodes CASSASGRAGNEQFF. The genes are TRBV5-1 and TRBJ2-1, with 12 bases matching TRBD2. The V gene's germline CDR1 is SGHRS and CDR2 YFSETQ. V lost 4 bases and J lost 7; bases outside the gene matches: 6. The CDR3 is 15 residues long.

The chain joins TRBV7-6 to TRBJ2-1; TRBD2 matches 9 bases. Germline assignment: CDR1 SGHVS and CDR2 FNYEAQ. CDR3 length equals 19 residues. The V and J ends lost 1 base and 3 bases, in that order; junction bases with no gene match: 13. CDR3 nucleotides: TGTGCCAGCAGCTTAGGGGGGACTAGCAGCAGGGAAGTCTACAATGAGCAGTTCTTC. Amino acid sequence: CASSLGGTSSREVYNEQFF.

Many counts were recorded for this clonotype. The CDR3 region is CASSYSGQGSEKLFF. DNA for the CDR3: TGTGCCAGCAGTTACTCCGGACAGGGAAGCGAAAAACTGTTTTTT. The V gene is TRBV6-5, the J gene TRBJ1-4; 8 bases align to TRBD1. Germline trimming cut 0 bases from V and 8 bases from J; bases unmatched to any gene: 5. This CDR3 contains 15 residues. CDR1 and CDR2 (germline): MNHEY, SVGAGI.

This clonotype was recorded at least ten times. The CDR3 sequence: CASRSQGSSYNEQFF. The CDR3 DNA is TGTGCCAGCAGGTCACAGGGGAGCTCCTACAATGAGCAGTTCTTC. The chain recombines TRBV12-3 or TRBV12-4 with TRBJ2-1; 7 positions agree with TRBD1. Trimming took 6 bases from V and 0 from J; bases not matched to a gene: 5. The CDR3 covers 15 residues.

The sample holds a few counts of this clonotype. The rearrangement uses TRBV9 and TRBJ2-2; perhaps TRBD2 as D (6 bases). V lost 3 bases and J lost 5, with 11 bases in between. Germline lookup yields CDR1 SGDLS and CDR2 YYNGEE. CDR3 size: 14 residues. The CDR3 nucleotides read TGTGCCAGCAGCGCCCGACTAGGGACCGGGGAGCTGTTTTTT. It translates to CASSARLGTGELFF.

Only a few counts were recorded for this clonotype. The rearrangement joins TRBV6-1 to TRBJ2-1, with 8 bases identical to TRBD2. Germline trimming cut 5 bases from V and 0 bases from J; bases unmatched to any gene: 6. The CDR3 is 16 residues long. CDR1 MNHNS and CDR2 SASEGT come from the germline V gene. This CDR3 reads CASSRLAGSSYNEQFF. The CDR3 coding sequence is TGTGCCAGCAGTCGTTTAGCGGGAAGCTCCTACAATGAGCAGTTCTTC.

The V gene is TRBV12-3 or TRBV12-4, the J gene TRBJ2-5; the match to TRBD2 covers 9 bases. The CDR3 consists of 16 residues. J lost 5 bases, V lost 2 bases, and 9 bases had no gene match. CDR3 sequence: CASSLISGGGGETQYF. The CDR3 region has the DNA TGTGCCAGCAGTTTAATTAGCGGGGGTGGTGGGGAGACCCAGTACTTC.

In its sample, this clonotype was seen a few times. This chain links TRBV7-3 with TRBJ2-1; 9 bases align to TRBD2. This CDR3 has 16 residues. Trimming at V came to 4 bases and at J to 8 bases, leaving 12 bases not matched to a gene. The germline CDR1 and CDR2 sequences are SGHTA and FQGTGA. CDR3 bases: TGTGCCAGCAGCTATAGCGGGAGTGTCCCCTATGATGAGCAGTTCTTC. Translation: CASSYSGSVPYDEQFF.

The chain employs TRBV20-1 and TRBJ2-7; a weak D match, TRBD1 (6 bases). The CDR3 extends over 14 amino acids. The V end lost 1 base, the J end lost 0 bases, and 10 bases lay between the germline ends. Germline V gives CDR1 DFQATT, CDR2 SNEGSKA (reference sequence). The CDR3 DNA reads TGCAGTGCTAGAGTAGGGGGAAACTCCTACGAGCAGTACTTC. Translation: CSARVGGNSYEQYF.